This T cell receptor (beta chain) was identified in a study of T cell responses to AZD1222 COVID-19 vaccine. A note on this clone: Its target is not known.

General observations from the study: Breadth and depth of Spike-specific TCRs rose after two AZD1222 doses. Among spike-specific TCRs, nearly half reportedly target unmutated variant regions.

The CDR3 is 15 residues long. V gave up 4 bases and J gave up 5 bases, with 18 bases separating them. Germline V lookup: CDR1 SGHTA, CDR2 FQGNSA. Here immunoSEQ multiplex PCR was the method, and the copy in TCRdb shows in-frame clones only, minus some. The profile shows 180,000 or so clones, 75% to 90% of them singletons. The sequenced sample was peripheral blood, obtained 28 days after the second dose of the MenACWY control vaccine. The chain links TRBV7-2 to TRBJ2-7; maybe TRBD1 (5 bases). The clonotype originates from an adult who received the MenACWY meningococcal vaccine as a control. The CDR3 DNA follows: TGTGCCAGCAGCTCGGCAAGACAGCTTAACCACGAGCAGTACTTC. The encoded protein is CASSSARQLNHEQYF.